A single sample is the source of the 30 T cell receptor beta chains below, sequenced in a study of blood T cell repertoires in COVID-19. The repertoire was sequenced with immunoSEQ multiplex PCR; TCRdb's copy has only in-frame clones and lacks some. Here the sample spans 430,000 or so clones, 70% to 90% being singletons. The specimen was peripheral blood. These receptors were collected from a man aged 18 to 30 with COVID-19, enrolled during active disease.

This clone was found once. V is TRBV7-9 and J is TRBJ2-5; TRBD1 aligns across 8 bases. The CDR3 is made up of 14 amino acids. CDR1 and CDR2 from the germline V gene are SEHNR and FQNEAQ (reference sequence). V lost 1 base and J lost 3; bases outside the gene matches: 1. The CDR3 nucleotides read TGTGCCAGCAGCTTAGGGACAGGGAAAGAGACCCAGTACTTC. This sequence encodes CASSLGTGKETQYF.

The chain links TRBV5-4 to TRBJ1-2; D not certain. Trimming left V 3 bases short and J 8 bases short, with 20 bases between. CDR1 and CDR2 from the germline V gene are SGHNT and YYREEE (reference sequence). The CDR3 is 15 amino acids. Here the CDR3 reads CASSSRQPKVGGYTF. The DNA for the CDR3 is TGTGCCAGCAGCTCAAGACAACCAAAAGTAGGAGGCTACACCTTC.

The chain carries TRBV7-2 and TRBJ2-2, with 7 bases fitting TRBD1. V was clipped by 5 bases and J by 6 bases; unmatched bases: 3. Germline V lookup: CDR1 SGHTA, CDR2 FQGNSA. This CDR3 region has 13 residues. The CDR3 nucleotides read TGTGCCAGCAGCGAAGACAGGGCCGGGGAGCTGTTTTTT. It is translated as CASSEDRAGELFF.

The V gene is TRBV1, the J gene TRBJ1-1; the DNA was not used to check the table's D call, TRBD1. TRBV1 counts as a pseudogene. This CDR3 spans 17 amino acids. Written as DNA, the CDR3 is TGCACCAGCAGCCAAGGGTGGACGGGACACCCGAACACTGAAGCTTTCTTT. Protein sequence: CTSSQGWTGHPNTEAFF.

The V gene is TRBV2, the J gene TRBJ2-3; D ambiguous. Per the germline V gene, CDR1 is SNHLY and CDR2 is FYNNEI. The CDR3 contains 18 residues. Trimming stripped 6 bases from V and 0 bases from J, with 22 bases between. The CDR3 spells CASRFNLETELSTDTQYF. The CDR3 DNA is TGTGCCAGCAGATTCAACTTGGAGACGGAACTGAGCACAGATACGCAGTATTTT.

The chain is built from TRBV5-1 and TRBJ1-2, with a weak D call TRBD1 (5 bases). The germline gives CDR1 SGHRS, CDR2 YFSETQ. The CDR3 has 16 residues. V was cut by 0 bases and J by 8 bases, with 20 bases left in between. The CDR3 DNA reads TGCGCCAGCAGCTTGGGCCAGGGTAACCCCCGTGGGGGCTACACCTTC. Its translation is CASSLGQGNPRGGYTF.

The chain links TRBV27 to TRBJ1-2, with TRBD1 matching over 9 bases. With V trimmed by 1 base and J by 13 bases, 10 bases remained unmatched. CDR1 is MNHEY and CDR2 is SMNVEV in the germline V gene (reference sequence). The CDR3 extends over 14 amino acids. CDR3 region: CASSLYRGDRASTF. In nucleotides, the CDR3 is TGTGCCAGCAGTTTATATCGGGGGGACAGGGCTAGCACCTTC.

The V and J genes are TRBV10-2 and TRBJ2-1, with 7 bases matching TRBD1. Trimming cost V 5 bases and J 4 bases; bases outside gene matches: 26. The CDR3 is made up of 21 amino acids. CDR1 WSHSY and CDR2 SAAADI come from the germline V gene. CDR3 nucleotides: TGCGCCAGCAGTTGTCCTCTAAAGACAGGGATCAGACCCAACAAATACAATGAGCAGTTCTTC. Encoded protein: CASSCPLKTGIRPNKYNEQFF.

The chain has TRBV10-2 and TRBJ2-6; D is possibly TRBD1 (6 bases). The germline V gene has CDR1 WSHSY and CDR2 SAAADI. Trimming removed 6 bases at V and 0 bases at J, with 12 bases between. There are 16 residues in the CDR3. The CDR3 sequence is CASSRDTFSGANVLTF. CDR3 nucleotide sequence: TGCGCCAGCAGCAGGGACACCTTCTCTGGGGCCAACGTCCTGACTTTC.

The CDR3 bases are TGTGCCATCAGTGCGACACTACAGGGCGGTACGCAGTATTTT. Residues: CAISATLQGGTQYF. V usage is TRBV10-3 and J usage is TRBJ2-3; D might be TRBD1 (6 bases). The CDR3 has 14 amino acids. The V end was cut by 4 bases, the J end by 8 bases, with 16 bases between. Germline CDR1 ENHRY, CDR2 SYGVKD.

V gene TRBV6-5 combines with J gene TRBJ1-4, with 12 positions matching TRBD1. With V trimmed by 4 bases and J by 14 bases, 11 bases remained unmatched. The CDR3 loop spans 15 amino acids. CDR1 MNHEY and CDR2 SVGAGI come from the germline V gene. DNA for the CDR3: TGTGCCAGCAGTTTTACCGGGACAGGGGGCCCAAGGCTGTTTTTT. Translation: CASSFTGTGGPRLFF.

V gene TRBV30 combines with J gene TRBJ2-5; tentatively, D is TRBD2 (5 bases). The CDR3 is 17 amino acids. Per the germline V gene, CDR1 is GTSNPN and CDR2 is SVGIG (reference sequence). Trimming took off 0 bases at V and 5 bases at J, with 22 bases between the two ends. The CDR3 region has the DNA TGTGCCTGGAGTGTAAAAGGAGGCCCCATTAAGAGGGAGACCCAGTACTTC. This translates into CAWSVKGGPIKRETQYF.

In its sample, this clone was seen once. V and J are TRBV7-7 and TRBJ2-7; TRBD2 is a possible D gene (5 bases). V lost 6 bases to trimming and J lost 2 bases, with 17 bases between them. This CDR3 has 15 residues. From germline, CDR1 is SSHAT and CDR2 FNYEAQ (reference sequence). The DNA of the CDR3 is TGTGCCAGCAGTCCTCTCGGACTCGGTCCCTACGAGCAGTACTTC. It encodes CASSPLGLGPYEQYF.

This chain connects TRBV2 to TRBJ2-2; 12 bases agree with TRBD2. V shed 5 bases, J shed 6 bases, and the junction held 10 bases outside the gene matches. CDR3 size: 17 residues. CDR1 and CDR2 from the germline V gene are SNHLY and FYNNEI. The CDR3 sequence is CASSRLAGAVVSGELFF. The CDR3 nucleotides read TGTGCCAGCAGTAGACTAGCGGGAGCGGTAGTATCCGGGGAGCTGTTTTTT.

The chain joins TRBV6-1 to TRBJ1-2; no definite D call. Germline-derived CDR1 and CDR2 are MNHNS and SASEGT. Trimming took off 0 bases at V and 8 bases at J, with 10 bases between the two ends. This CDR3 has 13 residues. The CDR3 protein is CASSEASGSGYTF. The CDR3 DNA reads as TGTGCCAGCAGTGAAGCGAGCGGTTCGGGCTACACCTTC.

The chain is built from TRBV27 and TRBJ2-5; 7 bases agree with TRBD2. V lost 0 bases and J lost 1; bases outside the gene matches: 17. Germline CDR1 MNHEY, CDR2 SMNVEV (reference sequence). The CDR3 consists of 20 residues. The CDR3 DNA is TGTGCCAGCAGTTTATCGGCGTCGGTTAAGCGGGGAGAAATCCAAGAGACCCAGTACTTC. It is translated as CASSLSASVKRGEIQETQYF.

This chain connects TRBV5-1 to TRBJ2-2; TRBD1 matches at 8 bases. Germline values: CDR1 SGHRS, CDR2 YFSETQ. V shed 1 base, J shed 3 bases, and the junction held 2 bases outside the gene matches. CDR3 length equals 15 residues. The CDR3: CASSLQGAHTGELFF. In DNA, the CDR3 is TGCGCCAGCAGCTTGCAGGGGGCGCACACCGGGGAGCTGTTTTTT.

The chain combines TRBV28 with TRBJ2-7; 8 bases match TRBD1. The CDR3 runs to 13 residues. CDR1 is MDHEN and CDR2 is SYDVKM in the germline V gene. V lost 4 bases, J lost 3 bases, and 2 bases stayed unmatched. The CDR3, as DNA: TGTGCCAGCAGTTACAGGGGGGTCTACGAGCAGTACTTC. This codes for CASSYRGVYEQYF.

This rearrangement joins TRBV10-3 to TRBJ2-2; TRBD1 matches 8 bases. The ends lost 4 bases at V and 6 bases at J; junction bases unmatched: 13. Germline V lookup: CDR1 ENHRY, CDR2 SYGVKD. The length of the CDR3 is 17 residues. The CDR3 reads CAISGGQGENSAGELFF. CDR3 DNA sequence: TGTGCCATCAGTGGTGGACAGGGAGAAAATAGTGCCGGGGAGCTGTTTTTT.

CDR3 nucleotides: TGTGCCAGCAGTGCCCATAGTAGCGGGGAAAACAATGAGCAGTTCTTC. Protein product: CASSAHSSGENNEQFF. This chain connects TRBV2 to TRBJ2-1, with TRBD2 matching 8 bases. Germline V gene data show CDR1 as SNHLY and CDR2 as FYNNEI. The V and J ends lost 4 bases and 5 bases, in that order; junction bases with no gene match: 10. The CDR3 consists of 16 residues.

This chain connects TRBV12-3 or TRBV12-4 to TRBJ1-6, with D unresolved. There are 12 residues in the CDR3. V dropped 6 bases and J dropped 9 bases, with 9 bases sitting between them. The CDR3 reads CASRREGSPLHF. The CDR3 region has the DNA TGTGCCAGCAGACGGGAAGGTTCACCCCTCCACTTT.

This rearrangement joins TRBV4-1 to TRBJ2-6; D unclear. This CDR3 comprises 15 residues. V was cut by 0 bases and J by 0 bases, with 3 bases left in between. Germline V gives CDR1 MGHRA, CDR2 YSYEKL. CDR3 region: CASSQEASGANVLTF. The CDR3 nucleotides are TGCGCCAGCAGCCAAGAAGCCTCTGGGGCCAACGTCCTGACTTTC.

The chain joins TRBV18 to TRBJ2-6; TRBD1 aligns across 11 bases. Germline CDR1 is KGHSH and CDR2 is LQKENI. After removal of 6 bases from V and 0 bases from J, the junction contained 10 bases not matched to a gene. The CDR3 sequence is 19 residues long. The DNA for the CDR3 is TGTGCCAGCTCTCGACTTCCGGGACAGGGGGTCTCTGGGGCCAACGTCCTGACTTTC. Encoded protein: CASSRLPGQGVSGANVLTF.

This clone was seen a handful of times. The rearrangement uses TRBV19 and TRBJ2-1; 7 bases match TRBD2. The V gene's germline CDR1 is LNHDA and CDR2 SQIVND (reference sequence). This CDR3 region has 15 residues. Unmatched junction bases numbered 6, after V lost 7 bases and J lost 0 bases. CDR3 sequence (DNA): TGTGCCAGTATCCACGGGGGGTCCTCCTACAATGAGCAGTTCTTC. Residues: CASIHGGSSYNEQFF.

The genes are TRBV11-3 and TRBJ2-5; 10 nucleotides agree with TRBD2. The CDR3 runs 18 residues. CDR1 and CDR2 from the germline V gene are SGHNT and YENEEA. V dropped 4 bases and J dropped 5; count of bases not matched to a gene: 16. The CDR3 DNA follows: TGTGCCAGCAGCTACGCACAAATGGGACTAGCGTCGCAGGAGACCCAGTACTTC. Protein: CASSYAQMGLASQETQYF.

The rearrangement joins TRBV3-1 (or the pseudogene TRBV3-2) to TRBJ1-4; D gene unclear. V was shortened by 5 bases and J by 0 bases, with 7 bases between the two germline ends. The CDR3 covers 14 residues. The germline V gene has CDR1 LGHDT and CDR2 YNNKEL (reference sequence). The CDR3 here is CASSRQTTNEKLFF. The CDR3 DNA sequence: TGTGCCAGCAGCAGACAAACAACTAATGAAAAACTGTTTTTT.

This clone was seen once. This chain links TRBV24-1 with TRBJ2-3; D is unresolved. The CDR3 totals 13 residues. Germline V lookup: CDR1 KGHDR, CDR2 SFDVKD. Trimming shortened V by 4 bases and J by 6 bases, and 10 bases separated the two germline ends. The CDR3 region has the DNA TGTGCCACCAGTGACTCCACGGAGGATACGCAGTATTTT. Its protein is CATSDSTEDTQYF.

As for this clone: Other DNA variants within this sample encode the same CDR3. V is TRBV15 and J is TRBJ1-6; D is unclear. Germline CDR1 is LNHNV and CDR2 is YYDKDF (reference sequence). V was clipped by 0 bases and J by 0 bases, with 6 bases between them. CDR3 length: 16 residues. The CDR3 here is CATSRDLSSYNSPLHF. The CDR3 coding sequence is TGTGCCACCAGCAGAGATTTGAGCTCCTATAATTCACCCCTCCACTTT.

The chain links TRBV6-5 to TRBJ1-3; weak D call: TRBD1 (6 bases). The CDR3 length is 15 residues. V lost 6 bases and J 2 bases, leaving 14 bases between the germline ends. Germline values: CDR1 MNHEY, CDR2 SVGAGI. Written as DNA, the CDR3 is TGTGCCAGCAGGGAGGATACAGGGACTGGAAACACCATATATTTT. Its translation is CASREDTGTGNTIYF.

The chain couples TRBV6-5 to TRBJ2-2; 10 positions agree with TRBD1. The CDR3 runs to 15 residues. The V gene end was trimmed by 7 bases and the J gene end by 4 bases; junction bases not matched to a gene: 6. Germline V gene lookup returns CDR1 MNHEY and CDR2 SVGAGI. The CDR3 DNA reads TGTGCCAGCACTCCGACAGGGGGCGGCACCGGGGAGCTGTTTTTT. Protein product: CASTPTGGGTGELFF.